The rows below give T cell receptor beta chains drawn from one sample of a study of control samples from healthy donors and cancer patients. Produced via immunoSEQ multiplex PCR; TCRdb's table is partial and in-frame only. Altogether 170,000 or so clones are present, about 90% being singletons, with the ten largest covering 1.3% to 1.5%. Specimen: blood. The receptors were gathered from a woman aged 45-65 years in good health. Each CDR3 is given with its conserved first and last residue. A D gene is named only where the DNA matches it firmly. Size tells how often a clone was seen (once, few, many) or the class of an expanded clone, and some rows leave it out.

V	D	J	size	DNA	CDR3
TRBV4-3	.	TRBJ2-3	.	TGCGCCAGCAGCCAAGAACAGGGAGCGGCAGATACGCAGTATTTT	CASSQEQGAADTQYF
TRBV29-1	.	TRBJ2-3	.	TGCAGCGTCGATTTAGCGACAGATACGCAGTATTTT	CSVDLATDTQYF
TRBV5-6	.	TRBJ1-5	.	TGTGCCAGCAGCTTGGGGAAGGAGGTAGGGGGTCGCAATCAGCCCCAGCATTTT	CASSLGKEVGGRNQPQHF
TRBV3-1/TRBV3-2	.	TRBJ1-1	.	TGTGCCAGCGCTCCTATTGGGGGAACTGAAGCTTTCTTT	CASAPIGGTEAFF
TRBV5-8	.	TRBJ1-2	.	TGTGCCAGCAGCTGGGGTTTATATGGCTACACCTTC	CASSWGLYGYTF
TRBV7-2	TRBD1	TRBJ2-7	.	TGTGCCAGCAGCTTAACCCCGGGACAGGCCTACGAGCAGTACTTC	CASSLTPGQAYEQYF
TRBV29-1	.	TRBJ2-5	once	TGCAGCGTGCCTGACTCGCGGGGTAGCCAAGAGACCCAGTACTTC	CSVPDSRGSQETQYF
TRBV15	.	TRBJ2-1	.	TGTGCCACCGACCCCGGGGGCCGCTTCAATGAGCAGTTCTTC	CATDPGGRFNEQFF
TRBV9	TRBD1	TRBJ1-6	.	TGTGCCAGCAGCGTAGACCCCAGGACAGGGCAAGGATCACCCCTCCACTTT	CASSVDPRTGQGSPLHF
TRBV3-1/TRBV3-2	.	TRBJ1-2	.	TGTGCCAGCAGACCCTCCCAGGTACCATATGGCTACACCTTC	CASRPSQVPYGYTF
TRBV27	.	TRBJ1-1	.	TGTGCCAGCAGTTCCCCAGGGGAGAACACTGAAGCTTTCTTT	CASSSPGENTEAFF
TRBV3-1/TRBV3-2	.	TRBJ2-2	.	TGTGCCAGCAGCCAACTCCGGAACACCGGGGAGCTGTTTTTT	CASSQLRNTGELFF
TRBV5-1	TRBD2	TRBJ2-4	.	TGCGCCAGCAGCTTAGCGGGGGGCCCGGGTAGCATTCAGTACTTC	CASSLAGGPGSIQYF
TRBV6-2/TRBV6-3	.	TRBJ2-5	.	TGTGCCAGCAGTCTCCTTAGGGGGCTAGCGGCGTACCAAGAGACCCAGTACTTC	CASSLLRGLAAYQETQYF
TRBV10-3	TRBD1	TRBJ2-1	.	TGTGCCAGTCGGACAGGGGGGAACGATGAGCAGTTCTTC	CASRTGGNDEQFF
TRBV18	.	TRBJ1-2	.	TGTGCCAGCTCACCAGAGGGGAAATATGGCTACACCTTC	CASSPEGKYGYTF
TRBV28	.	TRBJ1-3	few	TGTGCCAGCAGTTTGAAGGGCGGCTCTGGAAACACCATATATTTT	CASSLKGGSGNTIYF
TRBV12-5	TRBD1	TRBJ2-5	.	TGTGCTAGTGGTTCCGGACAGGGTCAAGAGACCCAGTACTTC	CASGSGQGQETQYF
TRBV18	TRBD1	TRBJ2-7	once	TGTGCCAGCTCACCTGGACAGGGGAGGAGCGAGCAGTACTTC	CASSPGQGRSEQYF
TRBV6-6	.	TRBJ2-6	.	TGTGCCAGCAGTTACGACTTTGGGGCCAACGTCCTGACTTTC	CASSYDFGANVLTF
TRBV14	TRBD1	TRBJ1-2	.	TGTGCCAGCAGTTTACAGGGGTCCTATGGCTACACCTTC	CASSLQGSYGYTF
TRBV30	.	TRBJ2-3	.	TGTGCCTGGAGTGTAGGGGGGGCAGATACGCAGTATTTT	CAWSVGGADTQYF
TRBV29-1	TRBD1	TRBJ1-5	once	TGCAGCGTCGGGACAGGCAATCAGCCCCAGCATTTT	CSVGTGNQPQHF
TRBV9	.	TRBJ1-1	.	TGTGCCAGCAGCGGAGGGGGTACAACTGAAGCTTTCTTT	CASSGGGTTEAFF
TRBV4-2	.	TRBJ1-6	.	TGTGCCAGCAGCCGATGGGTGGGTAGGGAGGGCCAGGAGACCCTCCACTTT	CASSRWVGREGQETLHF
TRBV4-3	.	TRBJ2-1	once	TGCGCCAGCAGCCTACAGGGCAGGGATGAGCAGTTCTTC	CASSLQGRDEQFF
TRBV7-2	.	TRBJ1-6	.	TGTGCCAGCAGCTTAGAGACGGGAGCCCTCCACTTT	CASSLETGALHF
TRBV9	.	TRBJ1-3	once	TGTGCCAGCAGCCTCACCGCAGGGGTCTCTGGAAACACCATATATTTT	CASSLTAGVSGNTIYF
TRBV28	.	TRBJ1-3	.	TGTGCCAGCAGTATTGGACAAGACGCCATATATTTT	CASSIGQDAIYF
TRBV28	TRBD1	TRBJ2-7	.	TGTGCCAGCAGGGCTATATCCGGGACAGTCTACGAGCAGTACTTC	CASRAISGTVYEQYF
TRBV3-1/TRBV3-2	.	TRBJ1-5	.	TGTGCCAGCAGCCAAGAAGGAGGGGTCGTAGGTCAGCCCCAGCATTTT	CASSQEGGVVGQPQHF
TRBV5-4	.	TRBJ2-7	.	TGTGCCAGCAGCTTGGCGTACGGGATCTCCTACGAGCAGTACTTC	CASSLAYGISYEQYF
TRBV28	TRBD1	TRBJ1-4	.	TGTGCCAGCAGTTTATGGGGCAGGGACAGCAGAAAACTGTTTTTT	CASSLWGRDSRKLFF
TRBV7-2	.	TRBJ2-1	.	TGTGCCAGCAGCAGGACGTTGGGGTGGTCCCGGAATGAGCAGTTCTTC	CASSRTLGWSRNEQFF
TRBV9	.	TRBJ1-1	.	TGTGCCAGCAGCGTAGATCGGGGGTACACTGAAGCTTTCTTT	CASSVDRGYTEAFF
TRBV3-1/TRBV3-2	TRBD1	TRBJ2-3	.	TGTGCCAGCAGCCTACTAAGGACAGGGAGATACGGGCAGTATTTT	CASSLLRTGRYGQYF
TRBV11-2	.	TRBJ2-7	.	TGTGCCAGCAGCTTAGCCATAACGGGGGAGCAGTACTTC	CASSLAITGEQYF
TRBV24-1	TRBD2	TRBJ2-5	.	TGTGCCACCAGTGAGTCTAGCGGGAGGGTCGGGGAGACCCAGTACTTC	CATSESSGRVGETQYF
TRBV12-3/TRBV12-4	TRBD2	TRBJ2-1	.	TGTGCCAGCGGTCGCGGGAGCAATGAGCAGTTCTTC	CASGRGSNEQFF
TRBV7-2	TRBD1	TRBJ1-5	.	TGTGCCAGCAGCTTAGGCGGGACAGGGGGGTTCCCCCAGCATTTT	CASSLGGTGGFPQHF
TRBV9	.	TRBJ1-1	.	TGTGCCAGCAGCGTAGGCGGCAGCTTGAACACTGAAGCTTTCTTT	CASSVGGSLNTEAFF
TRBV5-1	TRBD1	TRBJ1-1	few	TGCGCCAGCAGCCGTCGACAGGGGGCAGGCACTGAAGCTTTCTTT	CASSRRQGAGTEAFF
TRBV10-3	.	TRBJ2-7	.	TGTGCCATCAGTGAGAATTCGGGGTCCCTTGAGGGGGAGCAGTACTTC	CAISENSGSLEGEQYF
TRBV6-1	TRBD2	TRBJ2-1	.	TGTGCCAGCAGTGAGGGCCTAGCGGGGCACAATGAGCAGTTCTTC	CASSEGLAGHNEQFF
TRBV10-2	TRBD2	TRBJ2-7	.	TGCGCCAGCAGATACACTAGCGGGAGCACGTACGAGCAGTACTTC	CASRYTSGSTYEQYF
TRBV3-1/TRBV3-2	.	TRBJ2-4	.	TGTGCCAGCAGCCAAAGGCTAAGGGACAAAAACATTCAGTACTTC	CASSQRLRDKNIQYF
TRBV6-5	.	TRBJ2-2	.	TGTGCCAGCAGCCGCGACTCCACCGGGGAGCTGTTTTTT	CASSRDSTGELFF
TRBV28	.	TRBJ1-1	.	TGTGCCAGCCGTTGGTTAGGGGTAGGAATGAACACTGAAGCTTTCTTT	CASRWLGVGMNTEAFF
TRBV9	.	TRBJ1-4	.	TGTGCCAGCAGCGTAGGTGCAGGGAGGCCCACTAATGAAAAACTGTTTTTT	CASSVGAGRPTNEKLFF
TRBV27	TRBD1	TRBJ2-7	.	TGTGCCAGCAGGGAATCGGGACAGACCTACGAGCAGTACTTC	CASRESGQTYEQYF
TRBV21-1	.	TRBJ1-1	.	TGTGCCAGCAGCGGACTCACACAGGAGAACACTGAAGCTTTCTTT	CASSGLTQENTEAFF
TRBV7-9	TRBD2	TRBJ2-7	.	TGTGCCAGCAGCTCCCGGGGGGGCAGATCCTACGAGCAGTACTTC	CASSSRGGRSYEQYF
TRBV5-1	.	TRBJ2-5	.	TGCGCCAGCAGCGGGGGACTCCAGGGCCCCAAAGAGACCCAGTACTTC	CASSGGLQGPKETQYF
TRBV19	.	TRBJ1-2	.	TGTGCCAGGGGTGACGGACGTCCTAACTATGGCTACACCTTC	CARGDGRPNYGYTF
TRBV28	TRBD2	TRBJ2-4	.	TGTGCCAGCAGTGTCTGGCAACTAGCGGTCATAGCCAAAAACATTCAGTACTTC	CASSVWQLAVIAKNIQYF
TRBV9	.	TRBJ2-2	.	TGTGCCAGCAGCGTAGGGGTCGGGAGAATAAACACCGGGGAGCTGTTTTTT	CASSVGVGRINTGELFF
TRBV4-1	.	TRBJ1-2	.	TGCGCCAGCAGCCAAGACTCTAGTGGGGGGCTTGGCTACACCTTC	CASSQDSSGGLGYTF
TRBV12-3/TRBV12-4	.	TRBJ1-5	.	TGTGCCAGCAGTTTGTCGGAAAATCAGCCCCAGCATTTT	CASSLSENQPQHF
TRBV7-2	.	TRBJ2-7	.	TGTGCCAGCAGCTTGGAAGTAGGCGGGCAGTACTTC	CASSLEVGGQYF
TRBV19	.	TRBJ1-4	few	TGTGCCAGTAGTGGTTATGGCGGGGGAATCGAAAAACTGTTTTTT	CASSGYGGGIEKLFF